This record covers a single TCR beta chain. The CDR3 spans 13 residues. With 3 bases clipped from V and 8 bases from J, the junction kept 5 bases outside the gene matches. The source of the sample is a study of T cell responses to AZD1222 COVID-19 vaccine. Profiling relied on immunoSEQ multiplex PCR, and the TCRdb table lists in-frame clones only, not all of them. This sample has approximately 89,000 clones, with around 84% found just once. The clonotype was recovered from an adult who received the AZD1222 COVID-19 vaccine. The material was peripheral blood, obtained 28 days after the second AZD1222 dose. The genes are TRBV12-3 or TRBV12-4 and TRBJ1-2; TRBD1 matches at 8 bases. CDR3 amino acids: CASSFGQGAGYTF. The CDR3 nucleotides read TGTGCCAGCAGTTTTGGGCAGGGGGCCGGCTACACCTTC.